The 16 T cell receptor beta chains presented below share a single source sample, sequenced in a study of blood T cell repertoires in COVID-19. Method: immunoSEQ multiplex PCR; TCRdb's copy keeps in-frame clones and lacks some. The repertoire holds 15,000 to 20,000 clones, with around 79% as singletons. Input material: peripheral blood. These receptors were taken from a woman in her 70s with active COVID-19.

This clone was seen more than once but under ten times. This sequence joins TRBV19 and TRBJ1-5; the match to TRBD1 covers 7 bases. The V gene end was trimmed by 5 bases and the J gene end by 3 bases; junction bases not matched to a gene: 7. The CDR3 loop spans 15 amino acids. Germline CDR1 and CDR2: LNHDA and SQIVND (reference sequence). CDR3 in amino acids: CASSREGAFNQPQHF. The DNA of the CDR3 is TGTGCCAGTAGTCGGGAGGGGGCTTTCAATCAGCCCCAGCATTTT.

Here the CDR3 reads CASSYSRGDTQYF. DNA for the CDR3: TGTGCCAGCAGTTACTCGCGCGGGGATACGCAGTATTTT. The chain has TRBV6-5 and TRBJ2-3; tentative D call: TRBD2 (5 bases). The V gene's germline CDR1 is MNHEY and CDR2 SVGAGI. V shed 0 bases and J shed 6 bases, with 7 bases lying between them. The CDR3 length is 13 residues.

The chain links TRBV6-5 to TRBJ2-7, with 8 bases matching TRBD1. The length of the CDR3 is 13 residues. Germline lookup yields CDR1 MNHEY and CDR2 SVGAGI. The V and J ends lost 10 bases and 2 bases, in that order; junction bases with no gene match: 7. CDR3 residues: CAKEQGVAYEQYF. As DNA, the CDR3 is TGTGCCAAAGAACAGGGGGTGGCCTACGAGCAGTACTTC.

V is TRBV3-1 (or the pseudogene TRBV3-2) and J is TRBJ2-3; 8 bases line up with TRBD2. V dropped 0 bases and J dropped 2; count of bases not matched to a gene: 10. Germline CDR1 is LGHDT and CDR2 is YNNKEL (reference sequence). The CDR3 has 18 residues. CDR3 region: CASSQDPILADYTDTQYF. CDR3 in DNA: TGTGCCAGCAGCCAAGACCCCATACTAGCGGACTACACAGATACGCAGTATTTT.

V usage is TRBV28 and J usage is TRBJ2-7; a weak D match, TRBD1 (7 bases). The germline V gene encodes CDR1 MDHEN and CDR2 SYDVKM. This CDR3 has 15 amino acids. V was pared by 8 bases and J by 6 bases, with 23 bases between. The CDR3 loop is CASARGDIRPSEQYF. For the CDR3, the DNA is TGTGCCAGCGCCAGGGGGGACATTCGTCCGTCCGAGCAGTACTTC. Based on the CDR3 plus reference TRBV28 and TRBJ2-7, the full variable domain is DVKVTQSSRYLVKRTGEKVFLECVQDMDHENMFWYRQDPGLGLRLIYFSYDVKMKEKGDIPEGYSVSREKKERFSLILESASTNQTSMYLCASARGDIRPSEQYFGPGTRLTVT.

The rearrangement links TRBV6-5 to TRBJ2-7; 8 bases are a match to TRBD2. The CDR3 has 15 residues. V gave up 6 bases and J gave up 0 bases; unmatched junction bases: 7. Looked up from germline, CDR1 is MNHEY and CDR2 is SVGAGI. The CDR3 DNA is TGTGCCAGCAGCAGGGAGACTAGCGCCTCCTACGAGCAGTACTTC. This codes for CASSRETSASYEQYF.

V and J are TRBV28 and TRBJ1-1; 8 bases agree with TRBD1. Germline V gives CDR1 MDHEN, CDR2 SYDVKM. This CDR3 has 13 amino acids. Trimming at V came to 3 bases and at J to 10 bases, leaving 7 bases not matched to a gene. The CDR3: CASSLDPQGGAFF. DNA of the CDR3: TGTGCCAGCAGTTTGGATCCACAGGGGGGAGCTTTCTTT.

Only one count was recorded for this clone. The genes are TRBV5-1 and TRBJ2-7; D is perhaps TRBD1 (6 bases). The CDR3 runs 14 residues. V dropped 0 bases and J dropped 0 bases, with 7 bases sitting between them. Germline V gene lookup returns CDR1 SGHRS and CDR2 YFSETQ. The DNA for the CDR3 is TGCGCCAGCAGCTTGGGGACAGTCTCCTACGAGCAGTACTTC. Its translation is CASSLGTVSYEQYF.

The genes are TRBV6-5 and TRBJ2-1, with 13 bases matching TRBD2. The V segment lost 6 bases and the J segment 7 bases; nucleotides outside the gene matches: 6. The germline CDR1 and CDR2 sequences are MNHEY and SVGAGI. This CDR3 spans 15 amino acids. CDR3 loop: CASRGLAGVYNEQFF. As DNA, the CDR3 is TGTGCCAGCAGAGGACTAGCGGGAGTGTATAATGAGCAGTTCTTC.

This clone was observed a few times. The chain links TRBV5-6 to TRBJ2-7; D might be TRBD2 (5 bases). Between the trimmed V and J ends, which lost 1 base and 2 bases, there was a span of 10 bases. CDR3 size: 14 residues. Per germline, CDR1 SGHDT and CDR2 YYEEEE. The CDR3 region is CASSLLGVAYEQYF. CDR3 bases: TGTGCCAGCAGCTTGCTCGGGGTAGCCTACGAGCAGTACTTC.

The CDR3 protein is CSALAPGTGTAYEQYF. The DNA of the CDR3 is TGCAGCGCTCTGGCCCCAGGGACAGGGACCGCCTACGAGCAGTACTTC. J is TRBJ2-7 and V is TRBV29-1; 9 bases agree with TRBD1. With 7 bases clipped from V and 2 bases from J, the junction kept 15 bases outside the gene matches. The CDR3 spans 16 residues. CDR1 is SQVTM and CDR2 is ANQGSEA in the germline V gene.

The V gene is TRBV28, the J gene TRBJ2-3; D may be TRBD1 (6 bases). The germline V and J ends were trimmed by 8 bases and 8 bases, with 29 bases remaining between them. This CDR3 contains 17 residues. The V gene's germline CDR1 is MDHEN and CDR2 SYDVKM. CDR3 nucleotide sequence: TGTGCCAGCGCCCCCGGCAGGGGACGCCCATCCCCAGGTACGCAGTATTTT. Its protein product is CASAPGRGRPSPGTQYF.

V gene TRBV29-1 combines with J gene TRBJ1-2; TRBD1 matches at 7 bases. Germline CDR1 reads SQVTM; CDR2 reads ANQGSEA. The trim removed 3 bases at V and 5 bases at J, leaving 12 bases unmatched. The CDR3 has 15 residues. The CDR3 sequence: CSVDLKNRGMYGYTF. The CDR3 nucleotides are TGCAGCGTTGATTTGAAGAACAGGGGAATGTATGGCTACACCTTC.

V gene TRBV6-2 or TRBV6-3 combines with J gene TRBJ2-1, with TRBD2 identical over 11 bases. Unmatched junction bases numbered 5, after V lost 0 bases and J lost 4 bases. This CDR3 has 17 residues. Germline values: CDR1 MNHEY, CDR2 SVGEGT. Here the CDR3 DNA reads TGTGCCAGCAGTTACTCTCCGACTAGCGGGATATACAATGAGCAGTTCTTC. Its protein is CASSYSPTSGIYNEQFF.

The chain's CDR3 is CASSGEVTGTEAFF. Written as DNA, the CDR3 is TGTGCCAGCAGTGGGGAGGTTACGGGAACTGAAGCTTTCTTT. V gene TRBV2 combines with J gene TRBJ1-1; D is unresolved. The CDR3 consists of 14 residues. The germline gives CDR1 SNHLY, CDR2 FYNNEI. V lost 4 bases and J lost 5, with 14 bases in between.

The chain is built from TRBV5-4 and TRBJ2-5; tentative D call: TRBD2 (6 bases). Germline CDR1 reads SGHNT; CDR2 reads YYREEE (reference sequence). V lost 0 bases, J lost 1 base, and 10 bases lay in between. This CDR3 comprises 15 residues. CDR3 protein: CASSLVLASQETQYF. The CDR3 DNA sequence: TGTGCCAGCAGCTTGGTACTAGCATCCCAAGAGACCCAGTACTTC.